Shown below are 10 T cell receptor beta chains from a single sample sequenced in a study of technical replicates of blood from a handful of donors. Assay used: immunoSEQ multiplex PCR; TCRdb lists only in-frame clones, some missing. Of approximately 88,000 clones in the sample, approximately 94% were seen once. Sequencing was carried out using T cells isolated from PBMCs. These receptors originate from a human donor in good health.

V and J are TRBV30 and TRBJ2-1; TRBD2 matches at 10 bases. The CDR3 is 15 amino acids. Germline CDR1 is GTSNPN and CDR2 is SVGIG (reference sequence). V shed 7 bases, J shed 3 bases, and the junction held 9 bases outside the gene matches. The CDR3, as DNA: TGTGCCTCAGGACTAGCGGACGATATCTACAATGAGCAGTTCTTC. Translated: CASGLADDIYNEQFF. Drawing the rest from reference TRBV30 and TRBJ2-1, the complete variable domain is SQTIHQWPATLVQPVGSPLSLECTVEGTSNPNLYWYRQAAGRGLQLLFYSVGIGQISSEVPQNLSASRPQDRQFILSSKKLLLSDSGFYLCASGLADDIYNEQFFGPGTRLTVL.

The DNA of the CDR3 is TGTGCCATCAGTGCGCGAGGACAGGGTTTATCAGATACGCAGTATTTT. Translated: CAISARGQGLSDTQYF. The chain recombines TRBV10-3 with TRBJ2-3; TRBD1 matches at 8 bases. In germline, CDR1 is ENHRY, CDR2 SYGVKD. Trimming removed 4 bases from V and 4 bases from J; junction bases left unmatched: 10. The CDR3 loop spans 16 amino acids.

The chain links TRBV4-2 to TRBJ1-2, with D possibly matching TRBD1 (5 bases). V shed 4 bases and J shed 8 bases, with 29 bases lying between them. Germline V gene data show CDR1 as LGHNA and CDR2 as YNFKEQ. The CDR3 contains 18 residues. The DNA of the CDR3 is TGTGCCAGCAGCCCCGACCCCCAGTTAGCGGGACTGCGTTCCGGCTACACCTTC. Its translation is CASSPDPQLAGLRSGYTF.

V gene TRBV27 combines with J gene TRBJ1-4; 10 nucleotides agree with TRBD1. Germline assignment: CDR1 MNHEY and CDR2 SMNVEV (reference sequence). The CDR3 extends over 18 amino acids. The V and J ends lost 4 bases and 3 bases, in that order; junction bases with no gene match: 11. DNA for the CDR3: TGTGCCAGCAGTTCAAAGTACGGGACAGGGGCACCTAATGAAAAACTGTTTTTT. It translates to CASSSKYGTGAPNEKLFF.

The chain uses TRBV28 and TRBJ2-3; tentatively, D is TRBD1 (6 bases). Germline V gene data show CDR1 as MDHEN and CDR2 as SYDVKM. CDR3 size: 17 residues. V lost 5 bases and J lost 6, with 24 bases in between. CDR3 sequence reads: CASSLKKGVLNLDTQYF. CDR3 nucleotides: TGTGCCAGCAGTCTAAAGAAGGGGGTCCTCAATCTTGATACGCAGTATTTT.

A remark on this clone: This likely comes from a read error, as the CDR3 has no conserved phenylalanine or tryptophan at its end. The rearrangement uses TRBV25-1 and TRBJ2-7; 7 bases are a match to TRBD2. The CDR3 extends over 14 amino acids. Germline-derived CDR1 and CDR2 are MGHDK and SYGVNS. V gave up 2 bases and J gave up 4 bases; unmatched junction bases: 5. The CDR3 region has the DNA TGTGCCAGCAGTGAACAGCGGGAAAGGTACGAGCAGTACCTC. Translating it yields CASSEQRERYEQYL.

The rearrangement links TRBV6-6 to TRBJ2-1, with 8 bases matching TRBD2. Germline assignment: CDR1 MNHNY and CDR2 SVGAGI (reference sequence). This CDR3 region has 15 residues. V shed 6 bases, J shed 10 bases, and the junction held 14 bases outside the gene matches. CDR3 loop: CASSRPGGDLGEQFF. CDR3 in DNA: TGTGCCAGCAGCCGCCCGGGAGGGGATTTGGGGGAGCAGTTCTTC.

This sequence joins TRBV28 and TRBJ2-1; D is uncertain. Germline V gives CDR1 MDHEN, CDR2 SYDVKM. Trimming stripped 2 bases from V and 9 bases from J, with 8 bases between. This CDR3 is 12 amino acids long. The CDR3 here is CASSLAVLEQFF. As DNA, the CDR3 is TGTGCCAGCAGTTTAGCAGTTCTTGAGCAGTTCTTC. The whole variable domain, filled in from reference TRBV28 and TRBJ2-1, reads DVKVTQSSRYLVKRTGEKVFLECVQDMDHENMFWYRQDPGLGLRLIYFSYDVKMKEKGDIPEGYSVSREKKERFSLILESASTNQTSMYLCASSLAVLEQFFGPGTRLTVL.

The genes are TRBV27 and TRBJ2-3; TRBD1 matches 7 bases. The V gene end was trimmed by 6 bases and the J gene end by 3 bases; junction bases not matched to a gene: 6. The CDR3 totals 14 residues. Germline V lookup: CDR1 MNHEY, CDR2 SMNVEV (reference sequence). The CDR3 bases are TGTGCCAGCAGGACAGGGCTCTCGACAGATACGCAGTATTTT. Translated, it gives CASRTGLSTDTQYF.

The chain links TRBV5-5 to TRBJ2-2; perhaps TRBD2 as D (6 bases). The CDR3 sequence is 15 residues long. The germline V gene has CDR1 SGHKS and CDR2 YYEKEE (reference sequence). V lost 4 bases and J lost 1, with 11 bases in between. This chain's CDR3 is CASSPRRENTGELFF. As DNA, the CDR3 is TGTGCCAGCAGCCCCAGGCGGGAGAACACCGGGGAGCTGTTTTTT. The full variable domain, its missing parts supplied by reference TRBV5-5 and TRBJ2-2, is DAGVTQSPTHLIKTRGQQVTLRCSPISGHKSVSWYQQVLGQGPQFIFQYYEKEERGRGNFPDRFSARQFPNYSSELNVNALLLGDSALYLCASSPRRENTGELFFGEGSRLTVL.